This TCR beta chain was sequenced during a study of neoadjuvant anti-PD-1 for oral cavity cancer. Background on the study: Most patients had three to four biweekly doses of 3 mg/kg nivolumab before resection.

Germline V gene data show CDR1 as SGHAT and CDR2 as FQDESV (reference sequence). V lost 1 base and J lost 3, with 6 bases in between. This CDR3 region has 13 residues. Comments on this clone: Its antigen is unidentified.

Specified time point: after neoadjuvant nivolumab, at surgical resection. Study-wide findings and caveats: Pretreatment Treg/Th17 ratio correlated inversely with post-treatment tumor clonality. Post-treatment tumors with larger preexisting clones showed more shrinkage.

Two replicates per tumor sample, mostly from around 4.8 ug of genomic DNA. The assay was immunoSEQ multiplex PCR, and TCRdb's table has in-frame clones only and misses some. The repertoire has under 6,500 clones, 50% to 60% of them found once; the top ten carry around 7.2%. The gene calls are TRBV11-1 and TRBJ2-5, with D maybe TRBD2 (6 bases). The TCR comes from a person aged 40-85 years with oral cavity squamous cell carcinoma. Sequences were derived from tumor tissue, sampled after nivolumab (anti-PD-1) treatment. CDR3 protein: CASSLGLEETQYF. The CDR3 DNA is TGTGCCAGCAGCTTAGGACTAGAAGAGACCCAGTACTTC.